What follows are 11 T cell receptor beta chains derived from one specimen sequenced in a study of blood T cells in healthy people across ages. A second PCR, run for roughly 7 to 12 cycles, used a sample-barcoded 5' primer plus a J-beta primer mix. One entry per CDR3 protein, called by TCRdb with MiXCR from the 5' RACE reads. The sample has around 1.5 million distinct CDR3 sequences, 45% to 70% seen once. What was sequenced was blood. The receptors were gathered from a man aged 18 to 35 in good health.

J is TRBJ1-5 and V is TRBV4-1; possible D gene TRBD1, 6 bases. Per germline, CDR1 MGHRA and CDR2 YSYEKL. With 3 bases removed from V and 6 bases from J, the gap between germline ends came to 15 bases. The CDR3 extends over 15 amino acids. The CDR3 sequence: CASSQYYRAGQPQHF. CDR3 DNA: TGCGCCAGCAGCCAGTACTACAGGGCGGGTCAGCCCCAGCATTTT.

V gene TRBV6-1 combines with J gene TRBJ2-1; TRBD2 matches at 10 bases. The CDR3 is 16 residues long. V lost 2 bases, J lost 6 bases, and 7 bases stayed unmatched. Germline V lookup: CDR1 MNHNS, CDR2 SASEGT. This CDR3 is CASSELGLAGANEQFF. CDR3 sequence (DNA): TGTGCCAGCAGTGAACTAGGGCTAGCGGGGGCCAATGAGCAGTTCTTC.

This chain uses TRBV6-1 with TRBJ2-7, with 8 positions matching TRBD2. After removal of 6 bases from V and 2 bases from J, the junction contained 6 bases not matched to a gene. Germline CDR1 reads MNHNS; CDR2 reads SASEGT. This CDR3 region has 14 residues. DNA of the CDR3: TGTGCCAGCAGCGGACTAGCCCGAACCTACGAGCAGTACTTC. Translating it yields CASSGLARTYEQYF.

The genes are TRBV20-1 and TRBJ2-5, with 7 bases matching TRBD1. V lost 7 bases to trimming and J lost 2 bases; unmatched junction nucleotides: 4. There are 12 residues in the CDR3. The germline CDR1 and CDR2 sequences are DFQATT and SNEGSKA (reference sequence). The CDR3 DNA sequence: TGCAGTGAGGGACAGCTGCAAGAGACCCAGTACTTC. Residues: CSEGQLQETQYF.

The DNA of the CDR3 is TGTGCCAGCAGTCCTAAACTCGGGATATATGGCTACACCTTC. It is translated as CASSPKLGIYGYTF. The chain has TRBV12-3 or TRBV12-4 and TRBJ1-2, with D unresolved. The length of the CDR3 is 14 residues. Trimming shortened V by 5 bases and J by 5 bases, and 15 bases separated the two germline ends.

The V call is TRBV6-4, the J call TRBJ2-1; D ambiguous. The CDR3 is 14 amino acids. Germline CDR1 is MRHNA and CDR2 is SNTAGT. Between the trimmed V and J ends, which lost 6 bases and 9 bases, there was a span of 18 bases. The CDR3 reads CASRSGPETGEQFF. CDR3 sequence (DNA): TGTGCCAGCAGATCCGGGCCCGAAACTGGTGAGCAGTTCTTC.

The CDR3 loop is CASSFPGRAYEQYF. The CDR3, as DNA: TGTGCCAGCAGCTTTCCGGGGCGCGCCTACGAGCAGTACTTC. The V call is TRBV11-2, the J call TRBJ2-7; the D gene could be TRBD1 or TRBD2 (5 bases each). Trimming cost V 3 bases and J 2 bases, with 11 bases left between them. This CDR3 region has 14 residues. Germline values: CDR1 SGHAT, CDR2 FQNNGV.

A few counts support this clonotype. The DNA of the CDR3 is TGTGCCAGCAGCACCTCCGGGACTAGCTCCGAGCAGTACTTC. Protein product: CASSTSGTSSEQYF. The genes are TRBV7-9 and TRBJ2-7, with TRBD2 matching over 9 bases. Trimming cost V 5 bases and J 6 bases; bases outside gene matches: 8. The length of the CDR3 is 14 residues. Germline lookup yields CDR1 SEHNR and CDR2 FQNEAQ (reference sequence).

This sequence joins TRBV29-1 and TRBJ2-5; 9 nucleotides line up with TRBD2. V shed 2 bases and J 11 bases; nucleotides not matched to a gene: 18. The CDR3 extends over 16 amino acids. Germline loops: CDR1 SQVTM, CDR2 ANQGSEA. This CDR3 is CSVEITLAGITREQYF. CDR3 sequence (DNA): TGCAGCGTTGAAATCACCCTAGCGGGAATCACTAGGGAGCAGTACTTC.

This clonotype was seen more than once but under ten times. The rearrangement uses TRBV27 and TRBJ2-3, with D tentatively TRBD2 (5 bases). There are 14 residues in the CDR3. Per the germline V gene, CDR1 is MNHEY and CDR2 is SMNVEV (reference sequence). V was cut by 3 bases and J by 4 bases, with 11 bases left in between. The CDR3 DNA is TGTGCCAGCAGTTTGCTCGGGGTTGCAGATACGCAGTATTTT. Translated: CASSLLGVADTQYF.

The rearrangement joins TRBV9 to TRBJ2-5, with 10 bases fitting TRBD2. Germline V gene lookup returns CDR1 SGDLS and CDR2 YYNGEE. The CDR3 is 14 amino acids. With V trimmed by 3 bases and J by 9 bases, 8 bases remained unmatched. The CDR3 here is CASSALAGAWAQYF. CDR3 sequence (DNA): TGTGCCAGCAGCGCCCTAGCGGGGGCATGGGCCCAGTACTTC. Full variable domain (rest looked up from reference TRBV9 and TRBJ2-5): DSGVTQTPKHLITATGQRVTLRCSPRSGDLSVYWYQQSLDQGLQFLIQYYNGEERAKGNILERFSAQQFPDLHSELNLSSLELGDSALYFCASSALAGAWAQYFGPGTRLLVL.